This T cell receptor (beta chain) derives from a study of identical twins. The study's findings and limits: Out-of-frame TCR alpha sharing observed in monozygotic twins exceeded model estimates. Twins shared beta out-of-frame sequences in excess, but this excess was weaker.

In its sample, this clonotype was seen a few times. Its target is not known. The ends lost 5 bases at V and 4 bases at J; junction bases unmatched: 6. This CDR3 is built from 14 residues. TCRdb ran MiXCR on the 5' RACE reads and lists one entry per CDR3 protein. The table has around 500,000 distinct CDR3 sequences, around 14% seen once. These data were likewise used in another study, on yellow fever vaccine responses in identical twins.

The sequenced material came from CD4+ T cells sorted from blood. This TCR was recovered from a woman aged 18 to 35 in good health. V is TRBV12-3 or TRBV12-4 and J is TRBJ2-7, with TRBD1 identical over 9 bases. In DNA, the CDR3 is TGTGCCAGCAGTCTCGGACAGGGGTTGTACGAGCAGTACTTC. Translation: CASSLGQGLYEQYF.